This TCR beta chain was recorded in a study of T-cell reconstitution after alpha-beta-depleted transplantation in children. Study-wide points: There were some patients whose high TCRbeta diversity at day 60 came from surviving recipient T cells and thymic progenitors. The origin of alpha-beta T cells about two months after transplant was reportedly several hundred expanded graft clones. A year post-transplant, T-cell counts and diversity derived mostly from newly produced T cells.

Unique molecular identifiers were built into the TCRbeta library. Each CDR3 protein gets one entry after TCRdb re-called the PCR reads with MiXCR. Of about 440,000 distinct CDR3 sequences listed, around two fifths are singletons. On this clonotype itself: Antigen specificity is unknown.

The CDR3 has 14 amino acids. Deletions cut 0 bases from V and 4 bases from J, with 10 bases between. Looked up from germline, CDR1 is SGHRS and CDR2 is YFSETQ. The input for sequencing was PBMCs, taken before TCRalphabeta/CD19-depleted stem cell transplant. This sequence was found in a girl aged 2 to 9 with aplastic anemia, due to receive a stem cell transplant. The J gene is TRBJ2-5, the V gene TRBV5-1, with a possible D match to TRBD2 (6 bases). The chain's CDR3 is CASSLDGRGETQYF. CDR3 DNA: TGCGCCAGCAGCTTGGACGGGCGGGGAGAGACCCAGTACTTC. Full variable domain (remainder filled in from reference TRBV5-1 and TRBJ2-5): KAGVTQTPRYLIKTRGQQVTLSCSPISGHRSVSWYQQTPGQGLQFLFEYFSETQRNKGNFPGRFSGRQFSNSRSEMNVSTLELGDSALYLCASSLDGRGETQYFGPGTRLLVL.